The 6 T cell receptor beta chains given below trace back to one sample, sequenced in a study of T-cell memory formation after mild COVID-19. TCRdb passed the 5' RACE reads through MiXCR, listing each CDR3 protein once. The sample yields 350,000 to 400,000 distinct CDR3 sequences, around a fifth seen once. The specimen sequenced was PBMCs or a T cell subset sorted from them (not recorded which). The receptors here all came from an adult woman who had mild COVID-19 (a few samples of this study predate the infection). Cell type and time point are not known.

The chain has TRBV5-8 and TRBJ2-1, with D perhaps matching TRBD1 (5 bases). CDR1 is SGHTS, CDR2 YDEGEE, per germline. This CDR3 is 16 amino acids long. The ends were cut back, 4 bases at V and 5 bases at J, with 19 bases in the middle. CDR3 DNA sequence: TGTGCCAGCAGCCCCGCCTGGGGCCTCAGCCACAATGAGCAGTTCTTC. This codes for CASSPAWGLSHNEQFF.

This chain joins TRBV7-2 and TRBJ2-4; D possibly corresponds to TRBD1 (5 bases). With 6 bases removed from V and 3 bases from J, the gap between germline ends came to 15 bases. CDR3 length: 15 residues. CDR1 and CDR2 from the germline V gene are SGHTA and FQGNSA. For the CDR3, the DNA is TGTGCCAGCAGTGCTCAAACAGGCTTCAAAAACATTCAGTACTTC. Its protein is CASSAQTGFKNIQYF.

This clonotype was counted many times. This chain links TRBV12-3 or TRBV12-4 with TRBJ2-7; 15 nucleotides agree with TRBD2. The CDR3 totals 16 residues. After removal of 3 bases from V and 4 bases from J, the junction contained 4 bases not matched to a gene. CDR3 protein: CASSLGLAGGGYEQYF. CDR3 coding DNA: TGTGCCAGCAGTTTGGGACTAGCGGGAGGAGGTTACGAGCAGTACTTC.

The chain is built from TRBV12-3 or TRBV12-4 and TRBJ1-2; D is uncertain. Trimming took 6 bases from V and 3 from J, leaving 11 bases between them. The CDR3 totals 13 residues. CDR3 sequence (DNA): TGTGCCAGCAGACGCCTAGGGTACTATGGCTACACCTTC. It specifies CASRRLGYYGYTF.

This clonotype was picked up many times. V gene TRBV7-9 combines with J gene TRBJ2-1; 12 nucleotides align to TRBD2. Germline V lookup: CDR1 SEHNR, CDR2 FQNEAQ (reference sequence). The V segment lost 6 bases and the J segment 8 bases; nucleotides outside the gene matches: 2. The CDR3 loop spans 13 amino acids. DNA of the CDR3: TGTGCCAGCAGACTAGCGGGAGGAGATGAGCAGTTCTTC. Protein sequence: CASRLAGGDEQFF.

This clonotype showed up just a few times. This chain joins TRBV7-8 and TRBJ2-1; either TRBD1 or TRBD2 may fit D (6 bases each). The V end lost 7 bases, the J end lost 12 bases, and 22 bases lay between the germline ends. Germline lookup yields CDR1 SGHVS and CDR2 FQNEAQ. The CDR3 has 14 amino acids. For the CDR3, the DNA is TGTGCCAGCACCGGAGAGGGGGGCGGACTTAGGCAGTTCTTC. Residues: CASTGEGGGLRQFF.